The clone carrying this T cell receptor (beta chain) was detected only once. Its antigen remains unknown. The CDR3 consists of 16 residues. Per the germline V gene, CDR1 is SNHLY and CDR2 is FYNNEI. V dropped 4 bases and J dropped 2; count of bases not matched to a gene: 9. This specimen belongs to a study of T-cell memory formation after mild COVID-19. Study-wide results and limits: Chiefly within CM and EM were the contracting CD4+ clones; CD8+ ones were within EMRA. Later expanders leaned CD4+, whereas day 15 to 85 contracting clones were balanced CD4/CD8.

TCRdb reprocessed the 5' RACE reads via MiXCR and lists one record per CDR3 protein. In the table there are around 410,000 distinct CDR3 sequences, about 22% of which are singletons. The receptor comes from an adult woman who had mild COVID-19 (a few samples of this study predate the infection). Cell type and time point are not known. The rearrangement links TRBV2 to TRBJ1-2; 8 nucleotides line up with TRBD1. Sequenced sample: PBMCs or a T cell subset sorted from them (not recorded which). The CDR3 is CASSVTGTGENYGYTF. In DNA, the CDR3 is TGTGCCAGCAGTGTTACCGGGACAGGAGAGAACTATGGCTACACCTTC.